These 27 T cell receptor beta chains came from one sample sequenced in a study of CD8 T cells in Susac syndrome. RNA was extracted with the RNeasy kit, and a quantity of roughly 0.45 to 1 ug was reverse transcribed using random hexamers. TCRdb fed the immunoSEQ multiplex PCR reads into MiXCR, producing one record per CDR3 protein. This table holds 230,000 or so distinct CDR3 sequences, 95% found once. Material for sequencing was CD4+ T cells from PBMCs. Receptors were obtained from a human donor with multiple sclerosis.

The CDR3 DNA is TGTGCCAGCAGCCAAGATCCTAATACCGGGGAGCTGTTTTTT. Protein: CASSQDPNTGELFF. V usage is TRBV3-1 and J usage is TRBJ2-2; D gene unclear. V shed 0 bases and J shed 5 bases, with 7 bases lying between them. This CDR3 has 14 amino acids. Germline values: CDR1 LGHDT, CDR2 YNNKEL (reference sequence).

The chain has TRBV29-1 and TRBJ1-1; 10 bases are shared with TRBD1. This CDR3 has 13 amino acids. The germline V gene encodes CDR1 SQVTM and CDR2 ANQGSEA. J was trimmed by 0 bases and V by 8 bases; bases with no gene match: 3. The CDR3 DNA is TGCAGCTCGGGACAGGGGTTGAACACTGAAGCTTTCTTT. It specifies CSSGQGLNTEAFF.

The chain combines TRBV29-1 with TRBJ2-7; 8 positions match TRBD1. This CDR3 region has 11 residues. The V segment lost 7 bases and the J segment 5 bases; nucleotides outside the gene matches: 4. Germline V gene sequence: CDR1 SQVTM, CDR2 ANQGSEA. CDR3 sequence reads: CSGAGGDEQYF. Here the CDR3 DNA reads TGCAGCGGGGCAGGGGGCGACGAGCAGTACTTC.

The chain combines TRBV4-2 with TRBJ1-2; TRBD1 is a possible D gene (6 bases). Deletions cut 0 bases from V and 13 bases from J, with 21 bases between. Germline lookup yields CDR1 LGHNA and CDR2 YNFKEQ. This CDR3 region has 15 residues. Written as DNA, the CDR3 is TGTGCCAGCAGCCAAGAGGTCGGGGGCAGGGCTGGTGTCACCTTC. This translates into CASSQEVGGRAGVTF.

The chain is built from TRBV3-1 and TRBJ2-1; D remains ambiguous. The V gene's germline CDR1 is LGHDT and CDR2 YNNKEL (reference sequence). Trimming took off 1 base at V and 7 bases at J, with 5 bases between the two ends. The CDR3 consists of 12 residues. Here the CDR3 reads CASSQAMNEQFF. The DNA for the CDR3 is TGTGCCAGCAGCCAAGCGATGAATGAGCAGTTCTTC.

CDR3 loop: CASRPRLAPTGELFF. In nucleotides, the CDR3 is TGTGCCAGCAGACCGAGACTAGCGCCTACCGGGGAGCTGTTTTTT. The chain joins TRBV6-2 or TRBV6-3 to TRBJ2-2; 8 bases are a match to TRBD2. The V segment lost 6 bases and the J segment 5 bases; nucleotides outside the gene matches: 8. Germline CDR1 reads MNHEY; CDR2 reads SVGEGT. CDR3 length: 15 residues.

V and J are TRBV20-1 and TRBJ1-1; no clear D gene. V was pared by 1 base and J by 0 bases, with 9 bases between. There are 14 residues in the CDR3. Germline V gene sequence: CDR1 DFQATT, CDR2 SNEGSKA (reference sequence). The CDR3 here is CSARVTEVNTEAFF. The CDR3 nucleotides are TGCAGTGCTAGAGTCACAGAAGTGAACACTGAAGCTTTCTTT.

This chain joins TRBV27 and TRBJ1-5; no clear D. This CDR3 has 14 residues. Germline V gene data show CDR1 as MNHEY and CDR2 as SMNVEV (reference sequence). V gave up 2 bases and J gave up 7 bases, with 12 bases separating them. CDR3 loop: CASSLQVGRQPQHF. CDR3 nucleotide sequence: TGTGCCAGCAGTTTACAAGTAGGCCGCCAGCCCCAGCATTTT.

This sequence joins TRBV29-1 and TRBJ1-2; D is perhaps TRBD1 (5 bases). V shed 5 bases and J shed 8 bases, with 15 bases lying between them. CDR1 is SQVTM, CDR2 ANQGSEA, per germline. This CDR3 is 12 amino acids long. The CDR3 here is CSVLGPLPGYTF. CDR3 DNA sequence: TGCAGCGTTTTGGGACCGCTCCCGGGCTACACCTTC.

CDR3 bases: TGTGCCAGCAGCTCACCAGACTCATCCAGAGAGACCCAGTACTTC. This codes for CASSSPDSSRETQYF. The rearrangement joins TRBV7-2 to TRBJ2-5; no clear D. The CDR3 spans 15 residues. Germline V CDR1 and CDR2: SGHTA, FQGNSA. V lost 4 bases, J lost 4 bases, and 16 bases lay in between.

The chain links TRBV7-2 to TRBJ2-7; TRBD2 matches 9 bases. J lost 5 bases, V lost 1 base, and 6 bases had no gene match. Germline loops: CDR1 SGHTA, CDR2 FQGNSA. The CDR3 sequence is 15 residues long. Written as DNA, the CDR3 is TGTGCCAGCAGCTTAGGAGCGGGAGGCATCAACGAGCAGTACTTC. The encoded protein is CASSLGAGGINEQYF.

The rearrangement links TRBV29-1 to TRBJ1-4; D perhaps matches TRBD1 (6 bases). The CDR3 runs to 13 residues. Germline CDR1 and CDR2: SQVTM and ANQGSEA. V lost 4 bases to trimming and J lost 6 bases, with 12 bases between them. The chain's CDR3 is CSVGKGGDEKLFF. CDR3 nucleotide sequence: TGCAGCGTTGGTAAGGGGGGCGATGAAAAACTGTTTTTT.

The V gene is TRBV27, the J gene TRBJ2-7; perhaps TRBD2 as D (6 bases). The germline CDR1 and CDR2 sequences are MNHEY and SMNVEV (reference sequence). The CDR3 has 13 residues. Between the trimmed V and J ends, which lost 2 bases and 8 bases, there was a span of 13 bases. The CDR3 bases are TGTGCCAGCAGTTTAGCGGGACCGTTTCAGCAGTACTTC. Its protein is CASSLAGPFQQYF.

The chain couples TRBV7-3 to TRBJ2-3; maybe TRBD2 (5 bases). Trimming took off 2 bases at V and 0 bases at J, with 24 bases between the two ends. This CDR3 has 20 amino acids. CDR1 SGHTA and CDR2 FQGTGA come from the germline V gene. The CDR3 spells CASSLVGSPLAGRSTDTQYF. The CDR3 DNA follows: TGTGCCAGCAGCTTAGTGGGTTCCCCCCTCGCGGGCCGAAGCACAGATACGCAGTATTTT.

The chain links TRBV20-1 to TRBJ2-3; 13 bases agree with TRBD2. This CDR3 region has 17 residues. Germline values: CDR1 DFQATT, CDR2 SNEGSKA (reference sequence). V lost 4 bases, J lost 6 bases, and 13 bases stayed unmatched. The CDR3 DNA reads TGCAGTGCTACGGGACTAGCGGGAAGCGGGACGAAGGATACGCAGTATTTT. Translation: CSATGLAGSGTKDTQYF.

The chain uses TRBV14 and TRBJ2-1; D remains ambiguous. This CDR3 comprises 14 residues. The V end lost 1 base, the J end lost 9 bases, and 13 bases lay between the germline ends. Germline CDR1 reads SGHDN; CDR2 reads FVKESK. CDR3 in DNA: TGTGCCAGCAGCCAAGTTTGGCCGGCAGGTGAGCAGTTCTTC. Protein product: CASSQVWPAGEQFF.

The gene calls are TRBV28 and TRBJ2-1; 8 nucleotides align to TRBD2. CDR1 is MDHEN, CDR2 SYDVKM, per germline. CDR3 length equals 14 residues. V shed 7 bases and J 6 bases; nucleotides not matched to a gene: 8. The CDR3 nucleotides are TGTGCCAGCACCCCCCGGGCGGGGGGCAATGAGCAGTTCTTC. As protein: CASTPRAGGNEQFF.

This chain links TRBV9 with TRBJ1-5; D gene ambiguous. The CDR3 is 12 residues long. Looked up from germline, CDR1 is SGDLS and CDR2 is YYNGEE. The V end was cut by 0 bases, the J end by 9 bases, with 7 bases between. The CDR3 DNA sequence: TGTGCCAGCAGCGTAGCGGATCGGCCCCAGCATTTT. Protein: CASSVADRPQHF.

The chain uses TRBV2 and TRBJ1-6; D is perhaps TRBD1 (5 bases). V lost 6 bases and J lost 5, with 14 bases in between. Germline CDR1 SNHLY, CDR2 FYNNEI. This CDR3 comprises 15 residues. In DNA form, the CDR3 reads TGTGCCAGCAGGGTTGACAGTCTTAATAATTCACCCCTCCACTTT. It is translated as CASRVDSLNNSPLHF.

The chain couples TRBV14 to TRBJ2-2; D remains ambiguous. This CDR3 is built from 14 residues. Germline lookup yields CDR1 SGHDN and CDR2 FVKESK. The V end lost 2 bases, the J end lost 2 bases, and 6 bases lay between the germline ends. The CDR3 DNA sequence: TGTGCCAGCAGCCAATATCTAAACACCGGGGAGCTGTTTTTT. This sequence encodes CASSQYLNTGELFF.

This chain joins TRBV30 and TRBJ2-2; TRBD2 aligns across 8 bases. Germline V CDR1 and CDR2: GTSNPN, SVGIG (reference sequence). Trimming at V came to 0 bases and at J to 6 bases, leaving 6 bases not matched to a gene. The CDR3 totals 15 residues. The CDR3 loop reads CAWSVLGSGAGELFF. CDR3 coding DNA: TGTGCCTGGAGTGTACTTGGTAGCGGGGCCGGGGAGCTGTTTTTT. Full variable domain (missing parts from reference TRBV30 and TRBJ2-2): SQTIHQWPATLVQPVGSPLSLECTVEGTSNPNLYWYRQAAGRGLQLLFYSVGIGQISSEVPQNLSASRPQDRQFILSSKKLLLSDSGFYLCAWSVLGSGAGELFFGEGSRLTVL.

The chain has TRBV7-9 and TRBJ2-5; 12 bases are a match to TRBD1. Trimming removed 5 bases from V and 4 bases from J; junction bases left unmatched: 5. CDR3 size: 15 residues. CDR1 SEHNR and CDR2 FQNEAQ come from the germline V gene (reference sequence). Written as DNA, the CDR3 is TGTGCCAGCAGCGGGACAGGGGGCAGTGGAGAGACCCAGTACTTC. Protein product: CASSGTGGSGETQYF.

The CDR3 coding sequence is TGTGCCAGCAGCCACCGGGCCAGTCAGTTCTTC. As protein: CASSHRASQFF. The gene calls are TRBV3-1 and TRBJ2-1; D remains ambiguous. Germline CDR1 reads LGHDT; CDR2 reads YNNKEL (reference sequence). The CDR3 totals 11 residues. The V and J ends lost 3 bases and 13 bases respectively, with 10 bases between them.

The chain joins TRBV3-1 to TRBJ1-5; TRBD1 is a possible D gene (5 bases). The CDR3 is made up of 13 amino acids. Trimming pared 0 bases from V and 7 bases from J, leaving 7 bases between. Germline CDR1 reads LGHDT; CDR2 reads YNNKEL (reference sequence). This CDR3 is CASSQDRGQPQHF. In DNA, the CDR3 is TGTGCCAGCAGCCAAGATAGGGGACAGCCCCAGCATTTT.

The V call is TRBV20-1, the J call TRBJ2-7; TRBD1 is a possible D gene (6 bases). Germline V lookup: CDR1 DFQATT, CDR2 SNEGSKA (reference sequence). This CDR3 has 14 residues. V gave up 2 bases and J gave up 2 bases, with 13 bases separating them. DNA for the CDR3: TGCAGTGCTAGACTCCCAGGGGTCCCCTACGAGCAGTACTTC. Its protein product is CSARLPGVPYEQYF.

This sequence joins TRBV10-3 and TRBJ2-7; D unclear. The V end lost 0 bases, the J end lost 3 bases, and 3 bases lay between the germline ends. The CDR3 totals 12 residues. CDR1 ENHRY and CDR2 SYGVKD come from the germline V gene. DNA of the CDR3: TGTGCCATCAGTGAGTCCGGCTACGAGCAGTACTTC. Translated, it gives CAISESGYEQYF.

A single count supports this clonotype. The chain recombines TRBV30 with TRBJ1-1; no reliable D call. Per the germline V gene, CDR1 is GTSNPN and CDR2 is SVGIG (reference sequence). The germline V and J ends were trimmed by 0 bases and 2 bases, with 7 bases remaining between them. The CDR3 length is 13 residues. CDR3 nucleotides: TGTGCCTGGAGTGTAATGGTTAACACTGAAGCTTTCTTT. It is translated as CAWSVMVNTEAFF.